This note documents a single TCR beta chain sequence. With 1 base removed from V and 4 bases from J, the gap between germline ends came to 8 bases. The germline CDR1 and CDR2 sequences are SGHAT and FQNNGV. There are 13 residues in the CDR3. The record originates from a study of blood T cells in healthy people across ages. Primers used in a second PCR of roughly 6 to 12 cycles were a sample-barcoded 5' primer and a J-beta primer mix. From the 5' RACE reads, TCRdb called clonotypes with MiXCR, one entry per CDR3 protein. The table records some 710,000 distinct CDR3 sequences, less than 60% of them present only once.

The gene calls are TRBV11-2 and TRBJ2-7; no reliable D call. The source is a man older than 75 in good health. Sequencing used blood. The CDR3 loop reads CASSLVPLYEQYF. CDR3 DNA sequence: TGTGCCAGCAGCTTAGTCCCGTTATACGAGCAGTACTTC. Full variable domain (remainder filled in from reference TRBV11-2 and TRBJ2-7): EAGVAQSPRYKIIEKRQSVAFWCNPISGHATLYWYQQILGQGPKLLIQFQNNGVVDDSQLPKDRFSAERLKGVDSTLKIQPAKLEDSAVYLCASSLVPLYEQYFGPGTRLTVT.